This T cell receptor beta chain was documented in a study of cytomegalovirus exposure and HLA in healthy donors. Study-wide findings and caveats: Beyond CMV serostatus, there was no information to go on about immune exposure.

The study ran its PCR with 60 Vbeta and 13 Jbeta primers. TCRdb's copy holds only in-frame clones and misses some; the assay was immunoSEQ multiplex PCR. The sample holds about 150,000 clones, 80% to 85% seen once. The CDR3 is 14 amino acids. The germline V gene encodes CDR1 MNHEY and CDR2 SMNVEV (reference sequence). V dropped 5 bases and J dropped 2 bases, with 10 bases sitting between them. A word on this clone: As yet, its antigen is unknown.

The sequenced sample was PBMCs. The V and J genes are TRBV27 and TRBJ1-5; no definite D call. The clonotype originates from a boy aged 2-9 years in good health and CMV-seronegative. In nucleotides, the CDR3 is TGTGCCAGCAGTCCAGGACTGGGCAATCAGCCCCAGCATTTT. Amino acid sequence: CASSPGLGNQPQHF.